Each of the 12 T cell receptor beta chains below was sequenced from the same sample in a study of T cell repertoires in cytomegalovirus infection. TCRdb fed the reads into MiXCR, producing one record per CDR3 protein. The sample carries a few hundred thousand distinct CDR3 sequences, 8% to 10% recorded once. Sequencing was done on a sample of PBMCs. These receptors originate from a human donor in good health (CMV status not recorded). Some clones in this sample may be carry-over from other donors' samples.

This clonotype has ten or more counts. V usage is TRBV7-6 and J usage is TRBJ2-2, with D perhaps matching TRBD1 or TRBD2 (5 bases each). Trimming removed 5 bases from V and 5 bases from J, with 18 bases in between. Germline V gene lookup returns CDR1 SGHVS and CDR2 FNYEAQ. The CDR3 loop spans 16 amino acids. CDR3 loop: CASSAPGTEITGELFF. The CDR3 nucleotides read TGTGCCAGCAGCGCACCCGGGACGGAGATTACCGGGGAGCTGTTTTTT.

In its sample, this clonotype was seen a few times. The chain joins TRBV19 to TRBJ1-1; TRBD1 agrees at 12 bases. V shed 10 bases and J 2 bases; nucleotides not matched to a gene: 11. This CDR3 region has 16 residues. Germline CDR1 and CDR2: LNHDA and SQIVND (reference sequence). The chain's CDR3 is CATWDRGQFPNTEAFF. The CDR3 DNA follows: TGTGCCACCTGGGACAGGGGGCAGTTCCCCAACACTGAAGCTTTCTTT.

The chain has TRBV4-1 and TRBJ1-1, with D possibly matching TRBD1 (5 bases). The CDR3 is made up of 17 amino acids. The germline V and J ends were trimmed by 4 bases and 8 bases, with 26 bases remaining between them. Germline V gene lookup returns CDR1 MGHRA and CDR2 YSYEKL. CDR3 in amino acids: CASSRLIRPTVWEEAFF. CDR3 DNA sequence: TGCGCCAGCAGCCGACTAATACGTCCGACAGTTTGGGAAGAAGCTTTCTTT.

A few counts support this clonotype. The V call is TRBV28, the J call TRBJ2-5, with 11 bases identical to TRBD2. Germline CDR1 is MDHEN and CDR2 is SYDVKM. V shed 2 bases, J shed 4 bases, and the junction held 6 bases outside the gene matches. The length of the CDR3 is 16 residues. CDR3 loop: CASSLAISGRGETQYF. The CDR3 DNA sequence: TGTGCCAGCAGTTTAGCGATTAGCGGGAGGGGAGAGACCCAGTACTTC.

This clonotype was recorded many times. The J gene is TRBJ2-1, the V gene TRBV7-2; a weak D match, TRBD1 (5 bases). Germline assignment: CDR1 SGHTA and CDR2 FQGNSA. The CDR3 contains 15 residues. Trimming removed 2 bases from V and 6 bases from J, with 14 bases in between. CDR3 sequence reads: CASSLSQGTFNEQFF. Written as DNA, the CDR3 is TGTGCCAGCAGCTTAAGTCAGGGTACGTTCAATGAGCAGTTCTTC.

This clonotype was seen a few times. The rearrangement joins TRBV6-6 to TRBJ1-5; 12 positions match TRBD1. The germline CDR1 and CDR2 sequences are MNHNY and SVGAGI (reference sequence). The CDR3 is made up of 16 amino acids. With V trimmed by 6 bases and J by 4 bases, 7 bases remained unmatched. The CDR3 sequence is CASSKGQGAGNQPQHF. CDR3 nucleotide sequence: TGTGCCAGCAGCAAGGGACAGGGGGCAGGGAATCAGCCCCAGCATTTT.

This clonotype has ten or more counts. The CDR3, as DNA: TGCAGCGTTGAAGTACAAGGGATGACCCAGTACTTC. It encodes CSVEVQGMTQYF. The chain combines TRBV29-1 with TRBJ2-5; D is unresolved. The germline V gene has CDR1 SQVTM and CDR2 ANQGSEA. The V end lost 1 base, the J end lost 7 bases, and 10 bases lay between the germline ends. This CDR3 contains 12 residues. Drawing the rest from reference TRBV29-1 and TRBJ2-5, the complete variable domain is SAVISQKPSRDICQRGTSLTIQCQVDSQVTMMFWYRQQPGQSLTLIATANQGSEATYESGFVIDKFPISRPNLTFSTLTVSNMSPEDSSIYLCSVEVQGMTQYFGPGTRLLVL.

The CDR3 spells CSGVTGVSYEQYF. CDR3 bases: TGCAGCGGAGTGACAGGGGTCTCCTACGAGCAGTACTTC. The V call is TRBV29-1, the J call TRBJ2-7, with 8 bases fitting TRBD1. Germline trimming cut 7 bases from V and 0 bases from J; bases unmatched to any gene: 5. The CDR3 spans 13 residues. Germline values: CDR1 SQVTM, CDR2 ANQGSEA.

This clonotype was seen repeatedly, ten times or more. The rearrangement links TRBV7-2 to TRBJ2-5; no clear D gene. Germline V gene lookup returns CDR1 SGHTA and CDR2 FQGNSA. Trimming removed 3 bases from V and 1 base from J, with 6 bases in between. This CDR3 is 13 amino acids long. This chain's CDR3 is CASSFDPQETQYF. CDR3 bases: TGTGCCAGCAGCTTTGACCCCCAAGAGACCCAGTACTTC.

This clonotype was found a few times. This rearrangement joins TRBV20-1 to TRBJ2-7, with 9 positions matching TRBD2. The CDR3 has 15 amino acids. Germline values: CDR1 DFQATT, CDR2 SNEGSKA (reference sequence). Trimming removed 2 bases from V and 2 bases from J; junction bases left unmatched: 7. The DNA of the CDR3 is TGCAGTGCTAGACCTCGGGCTAGCGGGACCTACGAGCAGTACTTC. Amino acid sequence: CSARPRASGTYEQYF.

In its sample, this clonotype was seen many times. The rearrangement joins TRBV4-1 to TRBJ2-1; D is unresolved. Germline V CDR1 and CDR2: MGHRA, YSYEKL. The length of the CDR3 is 13 residues. With 4 bases removed from V and 7 bases from J, the gap between germline ends came to 11 bases. CDR3 amino acids: CASSLRAGNEQFF. CDR3 sequence (DNA): TGCGCCAGCAGCCTTAGGGCAGGAAATGAGCAGTTCTTC.

This clonotype was detected only a few times. CDR3 protein: CASSPRSGKFTDTQYF. CDR3 nucleotides: TGTGCCAGCAGCCCCCGTTCCGGGAAGTTCACAGATACGCAGTATTTT. V and J are TRBV7-9 and TRBJ2-3, with D possibly being TRBD2 (5 bases). This CDR3 has 16 amino acids. V dropped 5 bases and J dropped 2 bases, with 17 bases sitting between them. Germline V lookup: CDR1 SEHNR, CDR2 FQNEAQ (reference sequence).